The T cell receptor beta chain described here comes from a study of control samples from healthy donors and cancer patients. This clone showed up just once. TCRdb's table, derived via immunoSEQ multiplex PCR, lists solely in-frame clones and lacks some. The sample yields 130,000 or so clones, approximately 94% seen once. CDR1 MNHEY and CDR2 SMNVEV come from the germline V gene (reference sequence). This CDR3 spans 14 amino acids. The V end lost 4 bases, the J end lost 8 bases, and 17 bases lay between the germline ends. This chain links TRBV27 with TRBJ1-1; tentative D call: TRBD1 (6 bases). The TCR comes from a man in his forties or fifties in good health. The sequenced material came from blood. The DNA of the CDR3 is TGTGCCAGCAGTTATAGGACAGCTCTCGCGGAAGCTTTCTTT. Residues: CASSYRTALAEAFF.